A single sample is the source of the 31 T cell receptor beta chains below, sequenced in a study of blood T cell repertoires in COVID-19. Here immunoSEQ multiplex PCR was the method, and the copy in TCRdb shows in-frame clones only, minus some. Of 270,000 or so clones listed, roughly 90% are singletons. Sample: peripheral blood. All receptors derive from a woman under 40 with COVID-19, enrolled during active disease.

The genes are TRBV30 and TRBJ2-5; possible D gene TRBD2, 6 bases. The germline V gene has CDR1 GTSNPN and CDR2 SVGIG (reference sequence). V was cut by 7 bases and J by 2 bases, with 17 bases left in between. The length of the CDR3 is 14 residues. CDR3 bases: TGTGCCTCGCGGAGGAGGGGAACACAAGAGACCCAGTACTTC. It translates to CASRRRGTQETQYF. Full variable domain (rest looked up from reference TRBV30 and TRBJ2-5): SQTIHQWPATLVQPVGSPLSLECTVEGTSNPNLYWYRQAAGRGLQLLFYSVGIGQISSEVPQNLSASRPQDRQFILSSKKLLLSDSGFYLCASRRRGTQETQYFGPGTRLLVL.

The chain employs TRBV5-6 and TRBJ1-1, with TRBD1 as a possible D gene (5 bases). Germline lookup yields CDR1 SGHDT and CDR2 YYEEEE. V lost 0 bases and J lost 3, with 15 bases in between. The CDR3 runs 16 residues. CDR3 in amino acids: CASSLEARGRYTEAFF. The CDR3 coding sequence is TGTGCCAGCAGCTTGGAAGCACGGGGGAGGTACACTGAAGCTTTCTTT. Using reference TRBV5-6 and TRBJ1-1 for the parts outside the CDR3, the full variable domain is DAGVTQSPTHLIKTRGQQVTLRCSPKSGHDTVSWYQQALGQGPQFIFQYYEEEERQRGNFPDRFSGHQFPNYSSELNVNALLLGDSALYLCASSLEARGRYTEAFFGQGTRLTVV.

The chain recombines TRBV14 with TRBJ2-3, with D tentatively TRBD2 (7 bases). Germline lookup yields CDR1 SGHDN and CDR2 FVKESK. V lost 4 bases and J 1 base, leaving 18 bases between the germline ends. CDR3 length equals 17 residues. CDR3 sequence reads: CASSPRLRGPGTDTQYF. As DNA, the CDR3 is TGTGCCAGCAGCCCTCGTTTGCGGGGGCCGGGCACAGATACGCAGTATTTT.

J is TRBJ2-3 and V is TRBV19, with D possibly TRBD1 on 5 matching bases. CDR3 length: 14 residues. The V gene's germline CDR1 is LNHDA and CDR2 SQIVND (reference sequence). The V and J ends lost 5 bases and 4 bases respectively, with 13 bases between them. In DNA, the CDR3 is TGTGCCAGTAGTTTCACCTACAGGCCAGATACGCAGTATTTT. As protein: CASSFTYRPDTQYF.

The chain carries TRBV7-9 and TRBJ1-2, with 9 bases that match TRBD1. With V trimmed by 4 bases and J by 4 bases, 7 bases remained unmatched. CDR1 is SEHNR and CDR2 is FQNEAQ in the germline V gene (reference sequence). CDR3 length equals 15 residues. Here the CDR3 reads CASSSGQGVGYGYTF. In DNA form, the CDR3 reads TGTGCCAGCAGCTCGGGACAGGGTGTGGGCTATGGCTACACCTTC.

CDR3 nucleotides: TGTGCCTGGAGTGTACGAACGGGACTAGCGGGGGGGCGGAACACCGGGGAGCTGTTTTTT. The encoded protein is CAWSVRTGLAGGRNTGELFF. V gene TRBV30 combines with J gene TRBJ2-2, with 16 nucleotides matching TRBD2. The CDR3 has 20 amino acids. Germline lookup yields CDR1 GTSNPN and CDR2 SVGIG (reference sequence). The junction had 8 bases not matched to a gene; V was cut back by 0 bases and J by 1 base. The full variable domain, its missing parts supplied by reference TRBV30 and TRBJ2-2, is SQTIHQWPATLVQPVGSPLSLECTVEGTSNPNLYWYRQAAGRGLQLLFYSVGIGQISSEVPQNLSASRPQDRQFILSSKKLLLSDSGFYLCAWSVRTGLAGGRNTGELFFGEGSRLTVL.

The CDR3 region has the DNA TGTGCCAGCAGCGACAAAACCGGGACAGGGGTCTTCGAGCAGTACTTC. Translated, it gives CASSDKTGTGVFEQYF. The V gene is TRBV11-2, the J gene TRBJ2-7; 10 bases are shared with TRBD1. The germline V gene encodes CDR1 SGHAT and CDR2 FQNNGV. CDR3 length: 16 residues. V lost 5 bases to trimming and J lost 6 bases; unmatched junction nucleotides: 13.

V usage is TRBV7-9 and J usage is TRBJ2-7; possibly TRBD2 for D (5 bases). Germline values: CDR1 SEHNR, CDR2 FQNEAQ (reference sequence). V was clipped by 5 bases and J by 6 bases, with 14 bases between them. The CDR3 contains 13 residues. CDR3 bases: TGTGCCAGCAGCCCCTCAGTAGAGGGCGAGCAGTACTTC. Its translation: CASSPSVEGEQYF.

The chain employs TRBV15 and TRBJ1-3; 8 bases agree with TRBD1. CDR3 size: 13 residues. The germline gives CDR1 LNHNV, CDR2 YYDKDF (reference sequence). The V segment lost 8 bases and the J segment 2 bases; nucleotides outside the gene matches: 2. CDR3 DNA sequence: TGTGCCACCCTGGACAGGGCTGGAAACACCATATATTTT. This translates into CATLDRAGNTIYF.

The gene calls are TRBV30 and TRBJ2-7; 8 nucleotides line up with TRBD1. Trimming at V came to 0 bases and at J to 2 bases, leaving 3 bases not matched to a gene. CDR1 and CDR2 (germline): GTSNPN, SVGIG (reference sequence). The CDR3 is 14 amino acids. The CDR3 DNA sequence: TGTGCCTGGAGTGTAGGACAGGGAGCCTACGAGCAGTACTTC. Amino acid sequence: CAWSVGQGAYEQYF.

V and J are TRBV29-1 and TRBJ1-1, with 7 bases identical to TRBD1. The germline V gene encodes CDR1 SQVTM and CDR2 ANQGSEA. The CDR3 has 14 amino acids. The junction had 5 bases not matched to a gene; V was cut back by 4 bases and J by 0 bases. The CDR3 is CSVVPDRLNTEAFF. The CDR3 DNA is TGCAGCGTTGTCCCGGACAGGTTGAACACTGAAGCTTTCTTT.

This clone appeared a single time. The rearrangement joins TRBV27 to TRBJ2-3; a weak D match, TRBD2 (6 bases). This CDR3 is 15 amino acids long. With 5 bases removed from V and 0 bases from J, the gap between germline ends came to 12 bases. The V gene's germline CDR1 is MNHEY and CDR2 SMNVEV (reference sequence). CDR3 in DNA: TGTGCCAGCAGTCCCCGGGGGAGGAGCACAGATACGCAGTATTTT. This codes for CASSPRGRSTDTQYF.

The chain recombines TRBV28 with TRBJ1-3; a possible D gene is TRBD1 (6 bases). The CDR3 is 15 amino acids. The germline V and J ends were trimmed by 5 bases and 1 base, with 12 bases remaining between them. In germline, CDR1 is MDHEN, CDR2 SYDVKM. The CDR3 DNA reads TGTGCCAGCAGTGCCGCCCAGGGGTCTGGAAACACCATATATTTT. Translating it yields CASSAAQGSGNTIYF.

This clone appeared a few times. J is TRBJ2-7 and V is TRBV5-8; tentative D call: TRBD1 (6 bases). Germline-derived CDR1 and CDR2 are SGHTS and YDEGEE. The CDR3 consists of 12 residues. V lost 6 bases and J lost 2, with 9 bases in between. CDR3 in DNA: TGTGCCAGCATGCACAGGGCCTACGAGCAGTACTTC. It yields the protein CASMHRAYEQYF.

There are a few counts of this clone. V and J are TRBV28 and TRBJ2-7; D unclear. Trimming left V 7 bases short and J 9 bases short, with 13 bases between. Looked up from germline, CDR1 is MDHEN and CDR2 is SYDVKM. The CDR3 runs 11 residues. CDR3 in DNA: TGTGCCAGCACCGCCCTCTCGCGGCAGTACTTC. It is translated as CASTALSRQYF.

The chain links TRBV3-1 (or the pseudogene TRBV3-2) to TRBJ1-2, with 10 bases fitting TRBD1. Germline V gene data show CDR1 as LGHDT and CDR2 as YNNKEL (reference sequence). This CDR3 spans 15 amino acids. Germline trimming cut 3 bases from V and 6 bases from J; bases unmatched to any gene: 7. CDR3 residues: CASSQHAGTGDGYTF. DNA of the CDR3: TGTGCCAGCAGCCAGCATGCCGGGACAGGGGATGGCTACACCTTC.

This chain connects TRBV7-9 to TRBJ2-7, with D possibly matching TRBD1 (6 bases). This CDR3 is 14 amino acids long. V lost 3 bases and J lost 1, with 10 bases in between. Germline CDR1 SEHNR, CDR2 FQNEAQ (reference sequence). The CDR3, as DNA: TGTGCCAGCAGCTTTACAGGGCGGTCCTACGAGCAGTACTTC. Translated: CASSFTGRSYEQYF.

The genes are TRBV14 and TRBJ1-1, with no clear D. CDR1 SGHDN and CDR2 FVKESK come from the germline V gene. V lost 4 bases, J lost 3 bases, and 9 bases lay in between. There are 13 residues in the CDR3. The CDR3 DNA follows: TGTGCCAGCAGCCTCGGGGTTTACACTGAAGCTTTCTTT. This encodes CASSLGVYTEAFF.

This clone was counted a few times. The chain joins TRBV19 to TRBJ2-7; 9 bases are a match to TRBD1. This CDR3 is 14 amino acids long. Germline V gives CDR1 LNHDA, CDR2 SQIVND (reference sequence). The V gene end was trimmed by 4 bases and the J gene end by 3 bases; junction bases not matched to a gene: 4. The CDR3 is CASSRGQGDYEQYF. CDR3 in DNA: TGTGCCAGTAGTAGGGGACAGGGAGACTACGAGCAGTACTTC.

This chain joins TRBV5-6 and TRBJ1-5, with 8 bases identical to TRBD1. In germline, CDR1 is SGHDT, CDR2 YYEEEE. The CDR3 has 14 amino acids. J gave up 4 bases and V 4 bases, and 4 bases lay outside the gene matches. CDR3 DNA: TGTGCCAGCAGCCCGAGACAGGGGAATCAGCCCCAGCATTTT. Encoded protein: CASSPRQGNQPQHF. Based on the CDR3 plus reference TRBV5-6 and TRBJ1-5, the full variable domain is DAGVTQSPTHLIKTRGQQVTLRCSPKSGHDTVSWYQQALGQGPQFIFQYYEEEERQRGNFPDRFSGHQFPNYSSELNVNALLLGDSALYLCASSPRQGNQPQHFGDGTRLSIL.

V gene TRBV19 combines with J gene TRBJ2-5, with D uncertain. The CDR3 totals 13 residues. The V end was cut by 6 bases, the J end by 5 bases, with 13 bases between. Germline CDR1 reads LNHDA; CDR2 reads SQIVND (reference sequence). In DNA, the CDR3 is TGTGCCAGTAGCAAGAGACCGGAGGAGACCCAGTACTTC. Its translation is CASSKRPEETQYF.

The V gene is TRBV11-3, the J gene TRBJ2-7; tentative D call: TRBD2 (5 bases). CDR3 length equals 14 residues. Looked up from germline, CDR1 is SGHNT and CDR2 is YENEEA. Trimming left V 5 bases short and J 6 bases short, with 17 bases between. CDR3 protein: CASSQTRTGGEQYF. The CDR3 region has the DNA TGTGCCAGCAGCCAAACTAGGACCGGCGGCGAGCAGTACTTC. The variable domain in full, completed from reference TRBV11-3 and TRBJ2-7, reads EAGVVQSPRYKIIEKKQPVAFWCNPISGHNTLYWYLQNLGQGPELLIRYENEEAVDDSQLPKDRFSAERLKGVDSTLKIQPAELGDSAVYLCASSQTRTGGEQYFGPGTRLTVT.

The CDR3 here is CASSLDPNRGRGNTEAFF. In DNA form, the CDR3 reads TGTGCCAGCAGCTTAGACCCCAACAGGGGGCGTGGGAACACTGAAGCTTTCTTT. This chain links TRBV13 with TRBJ1-1; TRBD1 agrees at 9 bases. Germline CDR1 reads PRHDT; CDR2 reads FYEKMQ (reference sequence). This CDR3 has 18 amino acids. V lost 1 base and J lost 1; bases outside the gene matches: 10.

V is TRBV19 and J is TRBJ2-1, with 13 bases lining up with TRBD2. V dropped 3 bases and J dropped 7; count of bases not matched to a gene: 3. Germline V gene sequence: CDR1 LNHDA, CDR2 SQIVND (reference sequence). The CDR3 has 15 amino acids. Here the CDR3 DNA reads TGTGCCAGTAGTATGGGGACTAGCGGGACGAATGAGCAGTTCTTC. Protein sequence: CASSMGTSGTNEQFF.

The chain couples TRBV16 to TRBJ1-2; D unresolved. Germline lookup yields CDR1 KGHSY and CDR2 FQNENV. This CDR3 is 12 amino acids long. The ends were cut back, 0 bases at V and 8 bases at J, with 7 bases in the middle. The CDR3 here is CASSQSPRGYTF. The CDR3 DNA is TGTGCCAGCAGCCAATCTCCGAGGGGCTACACCTTC.

This clone was counted a single time. This chain links TRBV27 with TRBJ2-5; 7 nucleotides line up with TRBD2. The germline V gene has CDR1 MNHEY and CDR2 SMNVEV (reference sequence). The CDR3 has 17 amino acids. V lost 5 bases, J lost 7 bases, and 19 bases stayed unmatched. CDR3 bases: TGTGCCAGCAGTCCCCGACTAGCAGGGAGACAGAGCCGGACCCAGTACTTC. It is translated as CASSPRLAGRQSRTQYF.

This chain links TRBV5-8 with TRBJ2-7; 7 bases fit TRBD1. This CDR3 region has 18 residues. Trimming removed 0 bases from V and 0 bases from J; junction bases left unmatched: 12. Germline V gene data show CDR1 as SGHTS and CDR2 as YDEGEE. CDR3 nucleotides: TGTGCCAGCAGCTTGGGAACTTGGGCAGGGGACAGCTCCTACGAGCAGTACTTC. Protein product: CASSLGTWAGDSSYEQYF.

This chain links TRBV5-1 with TRBJ2-1; 10 nucleotides align to TRBD2. Germline V lookup: CDR1 SGHRS, CDR2 YFSETQ. The junction had 19 bases not matched to a gene; V was cut back by 4 bases and J by 0 bases. The CDR3 is 21 residues long. The CDR3 is CASSPRGASGGVLSSYNEQFF. Written as DNA, the CDR3 is TGCGCCAGCAGCCCCAGGGGGGCTAGCGGGGGCGTATTAAGCTCCTACAATGAGCAGTTCTTC.

V and J are TRBV7-7 and TRBJ2-3, with TRBD1 matching 7 bases. Germline assignment: CDR1 SSHAT and CDR2 FNYEAQ (reference sequence). The CDR3 totals 14 residues. V shed 1 base and J 6 bases; nucleotides not matched to a gene: 4. The CDR3 coding sequence is TGTGCCAGCAGCTTAGGGGCAGGGGGTGATACGCAGTATTTT. Encoded protein: CASSLGAGGDTQYF.

The chain links TRBV6-5 to TRBJ1-1; D gene ambiguous. The ends were cut back, 2 bases at V and 5 bases at J, with 12 bases in the middle. The CDR3 runs 14 residues. Germline CDR1 reads MNHEY; CDR2 reads SVGAGI. The CDR3 is CASSYAAGGTEAFF. In DNA form, the CDR3 reads TGTGCCAGCAGTTACGCCGCGGGAGGGACTGAAGCTTTCTTT.

This chain connects TRBV2 to TRBJ2-1; D gene uncertain. Germline-derived CDR1 and CDR2 are SNHLY and FYNNEI. V was pared by 2 bases and J by 1 base, with 9 bases between. This CDR3 has 15 residues. In DNA, the CDR3 is TGTGCCAGCAGTGAAAGCCTGCCATCCTACAATGAGCAGTTCTTC. This translates into CASSESLPSYNEQFF.